This T cell receptor (beta chain) is drawn from a study of blood T cell repertoires in COVID-19 (dated by TCRdb to 2020 to 2021). In terms of the full investigation: Collaborator samples came from the United States, Italy and Spain and covered acute and convalescent phases of COVID-19. The material from the prospective study consisted of cDNA or gDNA derived from T cells, B-cell-depleted T cells, or PBMCs. Subjects who had been exposed to COVID-19, were actively infected with it, or had recovered from it provided the deeply sampled blood TCRbeta repertoires that made up the dataset. A freely available public database, intended as a resource for researchers studying the immune response to SARS-CoV-2, is where the repertoires were released. Samples came from the ongoing ImmuneRACE study (first 160 participants) plus 1,254 subjects from 6 global collaborators. The sample metadata nearly always contained a de-identified subject ID, COVID-19 status, age in years and sex. HLA class I and class II types, where available, came from metadata supplied by the sample provider rather than from assay-based typing.

Findings and caveats that apply to the study as a whole: Clinical and demographic metadata were provided uncurated, with the amount varying by source and participant.

TCRbeta CDR3 regions were amplified from genomic DNA by means of the immunoSEQ Assay, a bias-controlled multiplex PCR. Turning to the authors' computational methods: Within the assay, amplification of reference gene primers was used to estimate how many nucleated cells each sample contained. Sequence reads were collapsed and filtered to measure the absolute abundance of every unique TCRbeta CDR3 rearrangement. For each sample, productive Simpson clonality was calculated by taking the square root of Simpson's diversity index across productive rearrangements. TCRdb provides this immuneACCESS table in a form limited to in-frame rearrangements. Some clones are lacking; in checked studies, under half of them reflect an unresolved V gene, and why the rest are absent is not known. D and trimming come from the DNA, and the V and J calls and clone size come from that table. The sample table lists 150,000 to 200,000 clones, 88% of them with a count of one. Around 4.8% of the sample rests with the top ten.

Collaborating institutions collected whole blood in K2EDTA tubes following their own protocols. Collaborator samples were shipped for TCRbeta analysis as frozen whole blood, isolated PBMCs, or DNA extracted from either sample type. Concerning this clone: No cognate antigen has been identified for it. Base qualities are not at hand, and no much larger clone is one base apart.

The sequence derives from a human donor in a cohort sampled during active COVID-19. The sample consisted of peripheral blood.

CDR3 protein: CASSLWASGTYNEQFF. The DNA sequence follows: TGTGCCAGCAGCTTATGGGCTAGCGGGACCTACAATGAGCAGTTCTTC. The sequence joins TRBV11-2 to TRBJ2-1; a stretch of 9 junction bases matches TRBD2. The CDR3 covers 16 residues, taking in both the cysteine and the phenylalanine. The entry retains the CDR3 DNA only, 48 bases that are in frame from base 1. As encoded in the germline V gene, CDR1 is SGHAT while CDR2 is FQNNGV. Germline trimming: 2 bases from V, 2 bases from J; junction bases outside gene matches: 4.